This TCR beta chain derives from a study of blood T cells in healthy people across ages. Study-wide results and limits: A strong correlation was seen between TCR beta diversity and naive T cell percentage. A greater number of naive CD4+ cells and higher diversity distinguished long-lived donors from aged donors.

A sample-barcoded 5' primer and a J-beta primer mix were used in a second PCR of roughly 7 to 11 cycles. In TCRdb, the 5' RACE reads were re-called with MiXCR into one record per CDR3 protein. The data show some 700,000 distinct CDR3 sequences, 22% seen once. Germline V gene sequence: CDR1 LNHNV, CDR2 YYDKDF (reference sequence). This CDR3 contains 14 residues. V lost 0 bases, J lost 5 bases, and 10 bases lay in between. This clonotype was counted between two and nine times. The antigen remains undetermined. Those donating, healthy Caucasian individuals from Russia, were aged about 6 to 100. Total RNA extracted from each sample amounted to at least 6 micrograms.

The receptor was derived from a man in his 70s in good health. The V gene is TRBV15, the J gene TRBJ1-2; D is unresolved. The material sequenced was blood. The CDR3 reads CATSREQITYGYTF. CDR3 in DNA: TGTGCCACCAGCAGAGAACAGATCACATATGGCTACACCTTC.